The clone carrying this TCR beta chain showed up many times. The antigen remains undetermined. This sample was taken from a study of naive and memory T cell subsets. The beta constant-region primer was an equimolar mix of two oligonucleotides covering TRBC1 and TRBC2. Ligated cDNA was amplified by four rounds of PCR with nested alpha and beta constant-region primers and SP2. MiXCR, applied by TCRdb to the UMI-ligation and nested PCR reads, yields one record per CDR3 protein. This sample has tens of thousands of distinct CDR3 sequences; about 11% occur once, and the top ten carry approximately 0.14%. J was trimmed by 7 bases and V by 6 bases; bases with no gene match: 6. Germline CDR1 and CDR2: ENHRY and SYGVKD. The CDR3 covers 14 residues. Points from the study as a whole: Naive repertoires, especially CD8, held a few larger clonotypes, possibly memory cells re-expressing CD45RA.

The receptor was derived from a human donor in good health. The V gene is TRBV10-3, the J gene TRBJ2-1; the match to TRBD2 covers 10 bases. Input material: naive CD4+ T cells from blood. CDR3 in DNA: TGTGCCATCAGACCCCTAGCGGGGGTGAATGAGCAGTTCTTC. This sequence encodes CAIRPLAGVNEQFF.